Shown below are 26 T cell receptor beta chains from a single sample sequenced in a study of T cells in Graves' hyperthyroidism and ophthalmopathy. RNA transcripts provided the source from which TCR beta CDR3 regions were amplified. An initial round of RT-PCR targeting the TCR CDR3 relied on the HTBI primer set. TCRdb reanalysed the multiplex PCR reads using MiXCR and keeps one entry per CDR3 protein. Altogether roughly 360,000 distinct CDR3 sequences are present, roughly 13% being singletons, with the ten largest covering less than 25%. The sample was blood. The origin of the receptors is a man aged 25 to 40 with Graves' hyperthyroidism that later progressed to Graves' ophthalmopathy.

This clonotype appeared many times. The chain links TRBV12-3 or TRBV12-4 to TRBJ2-5, with 8 bases matching TRBD1. J was trimmed by 0 bases and V by 6 bases; bases with no gene match: 6. This CDR3 has 15 amino acids. This CDR3 is CASSRTGRHQETQYF. As DNA, the CDR3 is TGTGCCAGCAGCAGGACAGGGCGACACCAAGAGACCCAGTACTTC.

This clonotype was seen ten or more times. This sequence joins TRBV20-1 and TRBJ1-1; D call uncertain. Trimming removed 1 base at V and 1 base at J, with 13 bases between. The length of the CDR3 is 15 residues. Germline CDR1 reads DFQATT; CDR2 reads SNEGSKA (reference sequence). The CDR3: CSARGSGEANTEAFF. For the CDR3, the DNA is TGCAGTGCTAGAGGAAGCGGGGAAGCGAACACTGAAGCTTTCTTT.

This clonotype was observed a few times. V usage is TRBV6-1 and J usage is TRBJ2-2, with 8 bases aligning to TRBD1. This CDR3 is 15 amino acids long. The germline V gene has CDR1 MNHNS and CDR2 SASEGT. V lost 7 bases and J lost 7; bases outside the gene matches: 11. The CDR3 sequence is CASTRVRGQSGELFF. CDR3 sequence (DNA): TGTGCCAGCACCCGAGTCAGGGGGCAGAGCGGGGAGCTGTTTTTT.

J is TRBJ2-5 and V is TRBV25-1; D is unresolved. Trimming removed 5 bases at V and 3 bases at J, with 16 bases between. Looked up from germline, CDR1 is MGHDK and CDR2 is SYGVNS. This CDR3 is 15 amino acids long. CDR3 coding DNA: TGTGCCAGCAGTATGACGTCAGGCCTAAAAGAGACCCAGTACTTC. It specifies CASSMTSGLKETQYF.

This clonotype was picked up many times. This chain connects TRBV12-3 or TRBV12-4 to TRBJ1-4; 8 nucleotides agree with TRBD1. The CDR3 is 15 amino acids. J lost 7 bases, V lost 6 bases, and 10 bases had no gene match. CDR3 coding DNA: TGTGCCAGCAGCCATATTGGGACAGGAGGTGAAAAACTGTTTTTT. Amino acids: CASSHIGTGGEKLFF.

In its sample, this clonotype was seen many times. The chain employs TRBV12-3 or TRBV12-4 and TRBJ2-2; TRBD1 agrees at 8 bases. The CDR3 has 15 amino acids. V dropped 1 base and J dropped 8; count of bases not matched to a gene: 6. The CDR3 DNA follows: TGTGCCAGCAGTTTAGATCAGGGGGCGGCGGGGGAGCTGTTTTTT. Amino acid sequence: CASSLDQGAAGELFF.

At least ten counts were recorded for this clonotype. This sequence joins TRBV7-9 and TRBJ2-3; perhaps TRBD2 as D (7 bases). V gave up 6 bases and J gave up 14 bases, with 15 bases separating them. Germline V gene sequence: CDR1 SEHNR, CDR2 FQNEAQ (reference sequence). The length of the CDR3 is 11 residues. CDR3 sequence (DNA): TGTGCCAGCAGTCTGGGCGGGGGCGTGTATTTT. The encoded protein is CASSLGGGVYF. Looking up the rest from reference TRBV7-9 and TRBJ2-3 gives the full variable domain: DTGVSQNPRHKITKRGQNVTFRCDPISEHNRLYWYRQTLGQGPEFLTYFQNEAQLEKSRLLSDRFSAERPKGSFSTLEIQRTEQGDSAMYLCASSLGGGVYFGPGTRLTVL.

This clonotype was counted only a few times. The V gene is TRBV10-3, the J gene TRBJ1-2; no firm D call. The CDR3 contains 15 residues. Per the germline V gene, CDR1 is ENHRY and CDR2 is SYGVKD. V lost 8 bases and J lost 3, with 19 bases in between. The DNA for the CDR3 is TGTGCCATCTTGGAGGGAACCAAACCCGACTATGGCTACACCTTC. This sequence encodes CAILEGTKPDYGYTF.

This clonotype was recorded many times. The genes are TRBV11-3 and TRBJ1-2; no definite D call. The CDR3 length is 13 residues. The V gene's germline CDR1 is SGHNT and CDR2 YENEEA. Trimming removed 2 bases at V and 6 bases at J, with 10 bases between. Written as DNA, the CDR3 is TGTGCCAGCAGCTTATTCCAAGGAAATGGCTACACCTTC. Translating gives CASSLFQGNGYTF.

CDR3 coding DNA: TGTGCCAGCAGTTTGCGGGGGGTCCACAATGAGCAGTTCTTC. As protein: CASSLRGVHNEQFF. The V call is TRBV6-1, the J call TRBJ2-1, with 8 bases matching TRBD2. V shed 5 bases and J 5 bases; nucleotides not matched to a gene: 5. This CDR3 spans 14 amino acids. The germline V gene encodes CDR1 MNHNS and CDR2 SASEGT.

This clonotype was counted only a few times. The junction and the germline gene differ at one end; a read error may be behind it. The chain recombines TRBV18 with TRBJ1-6, with TRBD1 matching over 7 bases. This CDR3 has 13 residues. Germline values: CDR1 KGHSH, CDR2 LQKENI. The chain's CDR3 is CASSPPHGTAVYF. In DNA, the CDR3 is TGTGCCAGCTCACCACCACATGGGACAGCGGTCTACTTT.

This clonotype showed up many times. The chain employs TRBV5-1 and TRBJ1-1, with TRBD1 matching 7 bases. Per the germline V gene, CDR1 is SGHRS and CDR2 is YFSETQ. J gave up 5 bases and V 2 bases, and 6 bases lay outside the gene matches. This CDR3 spans 14 amino acids. CDR3 amino acids: CASSLRQGSTEAFF. The CDR3 DNA reads as TGCGCCAGCAGCTTAAGACAGGGATCGACTGAAGCTTTCTTT.

In this sample, this clonotype turned up many times. The chain carries TRBV19 and TRBJ1-5; 8 bases fit TRBD1. CDR1 and CDR2 from the germline V gene are LNHDA and SQIVND (reference sequence). The CDR3 has 16 residues. Germline trimming cut 3 bases from V and 2 bases from J; bases unmatched to any gene: 6. CDR3 nucleotides: TGTGCCAGTAGTATTCAGGGGGCACGAGGCAATCAGCCCCAGCATTTT. Residues: CASSIQGARGNQPQHF.

The chain is built from TRBV19 and TRBJ2-2, with 9 bases matching TRBD1. The CDR3 is 16 residues long. Germline trimming cut 4 bases from V and 5 bases from J; bases unmatched to any gene: 8. Looked up from germline, CDR1 is LNHDA and CDR2 is SQIVND (reference sequence). The CDR3 DNA reads as TGTGCCAGTAGTACTCCTCCCGGGACAGGGACCGGGGAGCTGTTTTTT. It codes for CASSTPPGTGTGELFF.

This clonotype has only a few counts. The gene calls are TRBV20-1 and TRBJ1-5, with 7 bases aligning to TRBD1. The length of the CDR3 is 13 residues. V was clipped by 6 bases and J by 2 bases; unmatched bases: 4. CDR1 is DFQATT, CDR2 SNEGSKA, per germline (reference sequence). This chain's CDR3 is CSAGGQGNQPQHF. The CDR3, as DNA: TGCAGTGCGGGTGGACAGGGCAATCAGCCCCAGCATTTT.

This clonotype was counted between two and nine times. This sequence joins TRBV25-1 and TRBJ2-1; possibly TRBD2 for D (6 bases). The V end was cut by 6 bases, the J end by 12 bases, with 12 bases between. The CDR3 runs to 11 residues. CDR1 MGHDK and CDR2 SYGVNS come from the germline V gene. The DNA for the CDR3 is TGTGCCAGCAGGGAGGGGACGGTGCAGTTCTTC. Its translation: CASREGTVQFF.

This clonotype was recorded at least ten times. V gene TRBV11-3 combines with J gene TRBJ2-5; D unclear. With 1 base removed from V and 5 bases from J, the gap between germline ends came to 14 bases. This CDR3 is built from 15 residues. Germline-derived CDR1 and CDR2 are SGHNT and YENEEA. In DNA form, the CDR3 reads TGTGCCAGCAGCTTAGGGGCTGTCCGTTCGGAGACCCAGTACTTC. This sequence encodes CASSLGAVRSETQYF.

V gene TRBV20-1 combines with J gene TRBJ1-6; D call uncertain. This CDR3 is 16 amino acids long. Germline V gene lookup returns CDR1 DFQATT and CDR2 SNEGSKA (reference sequence). V was cut by 0 bases and J by 0 bases, with 9 bases left in between. The CDR3 loop is CSARDGWSSYNSPLHF. DNA for the CDR3: TGCAGTGCTAGAGATGGGTGGAGCTCCTATAATTCACCCCTCCACTTT.

In its sample, this clonotype was seen a few times. This chain joins TRBV9 and TRBJ2-3, with D perhaps TRBD2 (6 bases). Between the trimmed V and J ends, which lost 3 bases and 6 bases, there was a span of 14 bases. CDR3 size: 14 residues. CDR1 and CDR2 from the germline V gene are SGDLS and YYNGEE. Here the CDR3 reads CASSATSFGDTQYF. The CDR3 nucleotides read TGTGCCAGCAGCGCCACTAGCTTCGGGGATACGCAGTATTTT.

The chain combines TRBV4-1 with TRBJ1-1; 7 bases agree with TRBD1. The germline gives CDR1 MGHRA, CDR2 YSYEKL. Unmatched junction bases numbered 12, after V lost 4 bases and J lost 4 bases. The CDR3 loop spans 16 amino acids. The CDR3 loop reads CASSRLHRGEGTEAFF. Written as DNA, the CDR3 is TGCGCCAGCAGCCGCCTACACAGGGGCGAGGGCACTGAAGCTTTCTTT.

This clonotype was seen a few times. V and J are TRBV6-1 and TRBJ2-7, with TRBD1 matching over 9 bases. V shed 4 bases, J shed 7 bases, and the junction held 14 bases outside the gene matches. The germline CDR1 and CDR2 sequences are MNHNS and SASEGT. The CDR3 is 16 residues long. Here the CDR3 reads CASSALGTGSYGEQYF. The CDR3 nucleotides are TGTGCCAGCAGTGCCCTGGGGACAGGGAGCTACGGGGAGCAGTACTTC.

A word on this clonotype: A read error may be the cause here, since a much bigger clone is one base away. The gene calls are TRBV12-3 or TRBV12-4 and TRBJ2-3, with TRBD1 as a possible D gene (6 bases). Trimming stripped 6 bases from V and 4 bases from J, with 11 bases between. The CDR3 has 13 residues. The DNA for the CDR3 is TGTGCCAGCAGCGACAGGTATGCAGATACGCAGTATTTT. Protein: CASSDRYADTQYF.

This clonotype has at least ten counts. The chain uses TRBV5-6 and TRBJ2-5, with D tentatively TRBD1 (6 bases). CDR1 is SGHDT and CDR2 is YYEEEE in the germline V gene. This CDR3 spans 15 amino acids. Trimming stripped 3 bases from V and 4 bases from J, with 16 bases between. The CDR3 loop reads CASSWGPGTAETQYF. The CDR3 bases are TGTGCCAGCAGCTGGGGGCCGGGGACGGCAGAGACCCAGTACTTC.

For the CDR3, the DNA is TGTGCCTGGATCCTACTGAAGGGTAGAAACCTCGGCTCCTATAATTCACCCCTCCACTTT. It yields the protein CAWILLKGRNLGSYNSPLHF. The chain couples TRBV30 to TRBJ1-6; D not certain. Trimming pared 4 bases from V and 0 bases from J, leaving 25 bases between. Per the germline V gene, CDR1 is GTSNPN and CDR2 is SVGIG (reference sequence). The CDR3 length is 20 residues. The whole variable domain, remainder taken from reference TRBV30 and TRBJ1-6, is SQTIHQWPATLVQPVGSPLSLECTVEGTSNPNLYWYRQAAGRGLQLLFYSVGIGQISSEVPQNLSASRPQDRQFILSSKKLLLSDSGFYLCAWILLKGRNLGSYNSPLHFGNGTRLTVT.

This clonotype was counted only a few times. This sequence joins TRBV5-1 and TRBJ2-5; either TRBD1 or TRBD2 may supply D (6 bases each). Germline V lookup: CDR1 SGHRS, CDR2 YFSETQ. This CDR3 has 14 amino acids. The ends were cut back, 0 bases at V and 5 bases at J, with 11 bases in the middle. The CDR3 bases are TGCGCCAGCAGCTTGGCGGGGGCAGGCGAGACCCAGTACTTC. This encodes CASSLAGAGETQYF. Complete variable domain (other parts from reference TRBV5-1 and TRBJ2-5): KAGVTQTPRYLIKTRGQQVTLSCSPISGHRSVSWYQQTPGQGLQFLFEYFSETQRNKGNFPGRFSGRQFSNSRSEMNVSTLELGDSALYLCASSLAGAGETQYFGPGTRLLVL.

V and J are TRBV20-1 and TRBJ1-3; D gene ambiguous. Looked up from germline, CDR1 is DFQATT and CDR2 is SNEGSKA (reference sequence). The CDR3 consists of 12 residues. With 3 bases removed from V and 4 bases from J, the gap between germline ends came to 7 bases. The DNA of the CDR3 is TGCAGTGCTAGGAATTTCGGAAACACCATATATTTT. Protein product: CSARNFGNTIYF.